The TCR beta chain described here comes from a study of vaccination and CD4 T cells after COVID-19. Study background: Vaccination of participants consisted of two doses of either BNT162b2 or mRNA-1273 vaccine. Sample collection from a few convalescent patients took place at day 14 and days 161 to 241 post-vaccination.

Study results and caveats: Within the convalescent patients, a median approximately 86% of the SARS-CoV-2-reactive clones were ones that appeared only post-vaccination.

Regarding this clonotype: Antigen: not known.

As to time point: late sampling 161 to 241 days after vaccination in a few convalescent patients. MiXCR, run by TCRdb on the PCR reads, gives a single entry per CDR3 protein. The table has more than 35,000 distinct CDR3 sequences, more than 35% seen once. This receptor was taken from a human donor who had recovered from COVID-19. The material was CD4+ T cells from blood, obtained about 7 months after SARS-CoV-2 vaccination.

The DNA of the CDR3 is TGCAGTGCTTCTACTTGGATAAGCTCCTACAATGAGCAGTTCTTC. Encoded protein: CSASTWISSYNEQFF. The chain recombines TRBV20-1 with TRBJ2-1, with D unclear. Per the germline V gene, CDR1 is DFQATT and CDR2 is SNEGSKA (reference sequence). The length of the CDR3 is 15 residues. V lost 5 bases, J lost 0 bases, and 14 bases lay in between.